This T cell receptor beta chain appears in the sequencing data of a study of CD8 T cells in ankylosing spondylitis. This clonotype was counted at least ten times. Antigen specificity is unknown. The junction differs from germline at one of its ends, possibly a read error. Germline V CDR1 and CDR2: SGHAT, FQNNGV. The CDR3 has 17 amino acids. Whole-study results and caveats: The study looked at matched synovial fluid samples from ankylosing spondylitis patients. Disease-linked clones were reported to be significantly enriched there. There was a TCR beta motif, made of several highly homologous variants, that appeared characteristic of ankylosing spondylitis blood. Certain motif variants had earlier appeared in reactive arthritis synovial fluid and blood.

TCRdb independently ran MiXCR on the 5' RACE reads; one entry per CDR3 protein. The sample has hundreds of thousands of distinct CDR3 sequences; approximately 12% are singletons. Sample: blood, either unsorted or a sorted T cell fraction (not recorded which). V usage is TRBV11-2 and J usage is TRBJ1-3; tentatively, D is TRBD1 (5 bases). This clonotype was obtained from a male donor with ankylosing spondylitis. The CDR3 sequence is CASSLDGDGDSGNTIYF. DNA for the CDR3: TGTGCCAGCAGCCTAGATGGGGACGGTGACTCTGGAAACACCATATATTTT.